This T cell receptor beta chain was captured in a study of OX40 agonist ivuxolimab in advanced cancers. Background on the study: Treatment of patients was with ivuxolimab, an agonistic anti-OX40 (CD134) antibody. The mean age was approximately 60 years, ranging from roughly 23 to 90, with about 87% of participants male.

In germline, CDR1 is MNHEY, CDR2 SMNVEV (reference sequence). Trimming shortened V by 6 bases and J by 2 bases, and 14 bases separated the two germline ends. There are 15 residues in the CDR3. Study results and caveats: Expanded peripheral T-cell antigen specificity went undetermined.

For this clone: The antigen remains undetermined.

TCRdb's copy holds only in-frame clones and misses some; the assay was immunoSEQ multiplex PCR. The top ten hold 3% to 4.5% of the sample, which has tens of thousands of clones, approximately 90% seen once. The starting material was CD4+ or CD8+ T cells sorted from blood, obtained in a trial of the OX40 agonist ivuxolimab. This receptor was obtained from an adult with an advanced solid tumor such as melanoma, head and neck, liver or kidney cancer. The genes are TRBV27 and TRBJ2-1, with D uncertain. The CDR3 loop is CASSRTGNPYNEQFF. The DNA for the CDR3 is TGTGCCAGCAGCCGAACCGGTAACCCCTACAATGAGCAGTTCTTC.